These T cell receptor beta chains were read from a single sample in a study of T cell responses to AZD1222 COVID-19 vaccine. Sequencing was performed with immunoSEQ multiplex PCR; in TCRdb, only in-frame clones are kept and a portion is missing. The table lists 65,000 to 90,000 clones, less than 90% of them singletons, with 6.5% to 7.5% in the top ten. The sample consisted of peripheral blood, taken on day 0 of AZD1222 vaccination. The receptors derive from an adult in good health. CDR3s include the opening cysteine and the closing phenylalanine or tryptophan. D genes are given only for firm matches. A row's size may be missing; if present it is once, few, many or a size class.

clone size: .; CDR3 length: 15; J gene: TRBJ2-7; D gene: TRBD2; V gene: TRBV6-2/TRBV6-3; CDR3 DNA: TGTGCCAGCAGTTACTTGCCTAGCGGGAACAACGAGCAGTACTTC; CDR3 protein: CASSYLPSGNNEQYF
clone size: .; CDR3 length: 15; J gene: TRBJ1-1; D gene: .; V gene: TRBV7-2; CDR3 DNA: TGTGCCAGCAGCCCCCCCCCAGGGGTGTACACTGAAGCTTTCTTT; CDR3 protein: CASSPPPGVYTEAFF
clone size: .; CDR3 length: 16; J gene: TRBJ1-3; D gene: .; V gene: TRBV6-5; CDR3 DNA: TGTGCCAGCAGTTACTCGAGCCGCAGCTCTGGAAACACCATATATTTT; CDR3 protein: CASSYSSRSSGNTIYF
clone size: .; CDR3 length: 15; J gene: TRBJ2-7; D gene: .; V gene: TRBV5-1; CDR3 DNA: TGCGCCAGCAGCTCCGGGCAGGGAGGATCCTACGAGCAGTACTTC; CDR3 protein: CASSSGQGGSYEQYF
clone size: .; CDR3 length: 12; J gene: TRBJ2-7; D gene: .; V gene: TRBV10-3; CDR3 DNA: TGTGCCACCCTACAGGGACTGGGCGAGCAGTACTTC; CDR3 protein: CATLQGLGEQYF
clone size: .; CDR3 length: 16; J gene: TRBJ2-1; D gene: TRBD2; V gene: TRBV30; CDR3 DNA: TGTGCCTGGAGTGTAAGGCTAGCGGGGGGACTAAATGAGCAGTTCTTC; CDR3 protein: CAWSVRLAGGLNEQFF
clone size: .; CDR3 length: 17; J gene: TRBJ1-5; D gene: .; V gene: TRBV19; CDR3 DNA: TGTGCCAGTAGTATCTTGGGGACGCAGGACGGCAATCAGCCCCAGCATTTT; CDR3 protein: CASSILGTQDGNQPQHF
clone size: .; CDR3 length: 16; J gene: TRBJ2-2; D gene: TRBD1; V gene: TRBV19; CDR3 DNA: TGTGCCAGTAGTACCACAGGGGGCGCGGGCACCGGGGAGCTGTTTTTT; CDR3 protein: CASSTTGGAGTGELFF
clone size: once; CDR3 length: 15; J gene: TRBJ1-2; D gene: .; V gene: TRBV10-3; CDR3 DNA: TGTGCCATCAGTGAGGAGAGCCCAGGGACCGACGGCTACACCTTC; CDR3 protein: CAISEESPGTDGYTF
clone size: .; CDR3 length: 14; J gene: TRBJ1-3; D gene: .; V gene: TRBV4-1; CDR3 DNA: TGCGCCAGCAGCCAAGATCGGACGGCGGCCACCATATATTTT; CDR3 protein: CASSQDRTAATIYF
clone size: few; CDR3 length: 14; J gene: TRBJ2-1; D gene: .; V gene: TRBV10-3; CDR3 DNA: TGTGCCATCAGTGAGTTGGAGGACTACAATGAGCAGTTCTTC; CDR3 protein: CAISELEDYNEQFF
clone size: .; CDR3 length: 11; J gene: TRBJ2-5; D gene: .; V gene: TRBV18; CDR3 DNA: TGTGCCAGCTCATTACAAGAGACCCAGTACTTC; CDR3 protein: CASSLQETQYF
clone size: .; CDR3 length: 17; J gene: TRBJ2-3; D gene: TRBD2; V gene: TRBV3-1/TRBV3-2; CDR3 DNA: TGTGCCAGCAGCCAACTACTAGCGGGAGGGTCGACAGATACGCAGTATTTT; CDR3 protein: CASSQLLAGGSTDTQYF
clone size: .; CDR3 length: 15; J gene: TRBJ1-4; D gene: TRBD1; V gene: TRBV19; CDR3 DNA: TGTGCCAGTAACCACCGACAGGGAGGACGGGAAAAACTGTTTTTT; CDR3 protein: CASNHRQGGREKLFF
clone size: .; CDR3 length: 14; J gene: TRBJ2-7; D gene: .; V gene: TRBV28; CDR3 DNA: TGTGCCAGCAGTTTCGGTAGGGCGGCCTACGAGCAGTACTTC; CDR3 protein: CASSFGRAAYEQYF
clone size: .; CDR3 length: 13; J gene: TRBJ1-1; D gene: .; V gene: TRBV10-2; CDR3 DNA: TGCGCCAGCAGTGAGAGGGCAGCCTCGGAAGCTTTCTTT; CDR3 protein: CASSERAASEAFF
clone size: .; CDR3 length: 17; J gene: TRBJ2-4; D gene: TRBD1; V gene: TRBV5-1; CDR3 DNA: TGCGCCAGCAGCTTAGGCCCGGGACAGGGGACTAAAAACATTCAGTACTTC; CDR3 protein: CASSLGPGQGTKNIQYF
clone size: .; CDR3 length: 16; J gene: TRBJ2-1; D gene: .; V gene: TRBV21-1; CDR3 DNA: TGTGCCAGCAGCAAAGTAGAACAGTGCCCCTACAATGAGCAGTTCTTC; CDR3 protein: CASSKVEQCPYNEQFF
clone size: .; CDR3 length: 16; J gene: TRBJ1-3; D gene: .; V gene: TRBV2; CDR3 DNA: TGTGCCAGCAGAAGGGGACGACAGAACTCTGGAAACACCATATATTTT; CDR3 protein: CASRRGRQNSGNTIYF
clone size: .; CDR3 length: 13; J gene: TRBJ1-2; D gene: .; V gene: TRBV7-2; CDR3 DNA: TGTGCCAGCAGCTTAGTCATTAACTATGGCTACACCTTC; CDR3 protein: CASSLVINYGYTF
clone size: .; CDR3 length: 12; J gene: TRBJ1-2; D gene: .; V gene: TRBV29-1; CDR3 DNA: TGCAGCGTTTCCGGGGCTAACTATGGCTACACCTTC; CDR3 protein: CSVSGANYGYTF
clone size: .; CDR3 length: 19; J gene: TRBJ1-5; D gene: TRBD1; V gene: TRBV3-1/TRBV3-2; CDR3 DNA: TGTGCCAGCAGCCAAGGTCTGTGGACAGGGGATTATAGCAATCAGCCCCAGCATTTT; CDR3 protein: CASSQGLWTGDYSNQPQHF
clone size: .; CDR3 length: 15; J gene: TRBJ2-7; D gene: TRBD2; V gene: TRBV7-2; CDR3 DNA: TGTGCCAGCAGCCTGGGGGGGACTAGCGTATACGAGCAGTACTTC; CDR3 protein: CASSLGGTSVYEQYF
clone size: .; CDR3 length: 15; J gene: TRBJ2-3; D gene: TRBD1; V gene: TRBV27; CDR3 DNA: TGTGCCAGCGGCGAACCACAGGGGGCAGTGCATACGCAGTATTTT; CDR3 protein: CASGEPQGAVHTQYF
clone size: .; CDR3 length: 16; J gene: TRBJ1-3; D gene: TRBD1; V gene: TRBV5-4; CDR3 DNA: TGTGCCAGCAGCCCAGGACAGGGTCTGACTGGAAACACCATATATTTT; CDR3 protein: CASSPGQGLTGNTIYF
clone size: .; CDR3 length: 20; J gene: TRBJ2-1; D gene: TRBD2; V gene: TRBV6-2/TRBV6-3; CDR3 DNA: TGTGCCAGCAGTTACCCCGGGACTAGCGGGAGCTGGGTCCCCTACAATGAGCAGTTCTTC; CDR3 protein: CASSYPGTSGSWVPYNEQFF
clone size: .; CDR3 length: 13; J gene: TRBJ2-5; D gene: .; V gene: TRBV3-1/TRBV3-2; CDR3 DNA: TGTGCCAGCAGCCAACTCGCGTTAGAGACCCAGTACTTC; CDR3 protein: CASSQLALETQYF
clone size: .; CDR3 length: 15; J gene: TRBJ1-1; D gene: .; V gene: TRBV5-6; CDR3 DNA: TGTGCCAGCAGCTTGGCCGGGGGGGTCGGTCCTGAAGCTTTCTTT; CDR3 protein: CASSLAGGVGPEAFF
clone size: .; CDR3 length: 16; J gene: TRBJ1-4; D gene: .; V gene: TRBV19; CDR3 DNA: TGTGCCAGCTCCTTCGGGGCAGATGCAACTAATGAAAAACTGTTTTTT; CDR3 protein: CASSFGADATNEKLFF
clone size: .; CDR3 length: 15; J gene: TRBJ2-7; D gene: .; V gene: TRBV11-2; CDR3 DNA: TGTGCCAGCAGCTTAGAACGGGGGACCCCCTACGAGCAGTACTTC; CDR3 protein: CASSLERGTPYEQYF
clone size: .; CDR3 length: 15; J gene: TRBJ2-1; D gene: .; V gene: TRBV29-1; CDR3 DNA: TGCAGCGTTGACTCGTCAGGGGGGACCTACAATGAGCAGTTCTTC; CDR3 protein: CSVDSSGGTYNEQFF
clone size: .; CDR3 length: 12; J gene: TRBJ1-1; D gene: .; V gene: TRBV28; CDR3 DNA: TGTGCCATAAACCAGGGGAGGGCTGAAGCTTTCTTT; CDR3 protein: CAINQGRAEAFF
clone size: .; CDR3 length: 16; J gene: TRBJ2-1; D gene: .; V gene: TRBV5-6; CDR3 DNA: TGTGCCAGCAGCTTCCAGGGGATGGGGTCCTACAATGAGCAGTTCTTC; CDR3 protein: CASSFQGMGSYNEQFF
clone size: .; CDR3 length: 15; J gene: TRBJ2-5; D gene: TRBD2; V gene: TRBV27; CDR3 DNA: TGTGCCAGCAGTTTTCTAGCGGGGGGGCTTGAGACCCAGTACTTC; CDR3 protein: CASSFLAGGLETQYF
clone size: .; CDR3 length: 15; J gene: TRBJ1-1; D gene: .; V gene: TRBV5-5; CDR3 DNA: TGTGCCAGCAGCTTGGATGGGTCAAGGGCCACTGAAGCTTTCTTT; CDR3 protein: CASSLDGSRATEAFF
clone size: .; CDR3 length: 17; J gene: TRBJ2-7; D gene: TRBD1; V gene: TRBV6-1; CDR3 DNA: TGTGCCAGCAGAGAACCCGGGACAGGGGGCAAAACATACGAGCAGTACTTC; CDR3 protein: CASREPGTGGKTYEQYF
clone size: medium-sized; CDR3 length: 13; J gene: TRBJ1-1; D gene: .; V gene: TRBV6-5; CDR3 DNA: TGTGCCAGCTCTTCTAGGGAAAACACTGAAGCTTTCTTT; CDR3 protein: CASSSRENTEAFF
clone size: .; CDR3 length: 15; J gene: TRBJ2-7; D gene: .; V gene: TRBV7-2; CDR3 DNA: TGTGCCAGCAGCTTAGCGGCAGGTTACTACTACGAGCAGTACTTC; CDR3 protein: CASSLAAGYYYEQYF
clone size: .; CDR3 length: 13; J gene: TRBJ2-1; D gene: .; V gene: TRBV5-5; CDR3 DNA: TGTGCCAGCAGCCCGGGACCCGACAATGAGCAGTTCTTC; CDR3 protein: CASSPGPDNEQFF
clone size: .; CDR3 length: 22; J gene: TRBJ2-1; D gene: TRBD2; V gene: TRBV12-5; CDR3 DNA: TGTGCTAGTGGTTTGGTACTCTTTAGGGCAGGGGGACTAGCGGGAGACTACAATGAGCAGTTCTTC; CDR3 protein: CASGLVLFRAGGLAGDYNEQFF
clone size: .; CDR3 length: 12; J gene: TRBJ1-2; D gene: .; V gene: TRBV2; CDR3 DNA: TGTGCCAGCAGGACAACTAACTATGGCTACACCTTC; CDR3 protein: CASRTTNYGYTF
clone size: .; CDR3 length: 15; J gene: TRBJ1-3; D gene: .; V gene: TRBV4-3; CDR3 DNA: TGCGCCAGCAGCCCGGACGGTGCTGGGGGAAACACCATATATTTT; CDR3 protein: CASSPDGAGGNTIYF
clone size: .; CDR3 length: 16; J gene: TRBJ2-1; D gene: .; V gene: TRBV7-2; CDR3 DNA: TGTGCCAGCAGCTTAGTCGGCGAGCGGCCTGGTGGTGAGCAGTTCTTC; CDR3 protein: CASSLVGERPGGEQFF
clone size: .; CDR3 length: 16; J gene: TRBJ2-2; D gene: TRBD1; V gene: TRBV19; CDR3 DNA: TGTGCCAGTAGTGCCCGACAGGGGGCGAACACCGGGGAGCTGTTTTTT; CDR3 protein: CASSARQGANTGELFF
clone size: .; CDR3 length: 13; J gene: TRBJ1-1; D gene: .; V gene: TRBV6-6; CDR3 DNA: TGTGCCAGCAGCAACCTGGGGAACACTGAAGCTTTCTTT; CDR3 protein: CASSNLGNTEAFF
clone size: .; CDR3 length: 15; J gene: TRBJ1-4; D gene: .; V gene: TRBV11-2; CDR3 DNA: TGTGCCAGCAGCATAAGGAGAGCGGGAAATGAAAAACTGTTTTTT; CDR3 protein: CASSIRRAGNEKLFF
clone size: few; CDR3 length: 13; J gene: TRBJ2-1; D gene: .; V gene: TRBV5-4; CDR3 DNA: TGTGCCAGCAGCGCTAAAGACTACAATGAGCAGTTCTTC; CDR3 protein: CASSAKDYNEQFF
clone size: few; CDR3 length: 14; J gene: TRBJ2-7; D gene: .; V gene: TRBV5-6; CDR3 DNA: TGTGCCAGCAGCGTCTGGCCAGGGAGTTACGAGCAGTACTTC; CDR3 protein: CASSVWPGSYEQYF